Here is one T cell receptor (beta chain) with its context. Its cognate antigen is unknown. Vbeta (60) and Jbeta (13) primers were used in the PCR. Profiling relied on immunoSEQ multiplex PCR, and the TCRdb table lists in-frame clones only, not all of them. The top ten clones hold around 15% of a sample with 200,000 to 250,000 clones, roughly 80% of them seen once. This sample is part of a study of cytomegalovirus exposure and HLA in healthy donors. The study's findings and limits: Further analysis was carried out later, and it showed several of the most significant clusters appearing linked to common viral pathogens.

The CDR3 covers 15 residues. The ends were cut back, 2 bases at V and 2 bases at J, with 12 bases in the middle. Per germline, CDR1 SGHTA and CDR2 FQGTGA. Sequencing was done on a sample of PBMCs. The chain joins TRBV7-3 to TRBJ1-1, with D possibly TRBD1 on 5 matching bases. The origin of this receptor is a man aged 35-49 years in good health and CMV-seronegative. CDR3 sequence: CASSLGGGFNTEAFF. The CDR3 nucleotides read TGTGCCAGCAGCTTAGGGGGAGGCTTTAACACTGAAGCTTTCTTT.